Listed here are 2 T cell receptor beta chains from one sample, sequenced in a study of cytomegalovirus exposure and HLA in healthy donors. Vbeta (60) and Jbeta (13) primers were used in the PCR. Using immunoSEQ multiplex PCR, the repertoire was profiled, and TCRdb retains in-frame clones only, with some absent. The sample has about 67,000 clones; the top ten hold approximately 5.3%. Material: PBMCs. Receptors were obtained from a man younger than 45 in good health and CMV-seropositive.

The chain is built from TRBV6-5 and TRBJ1-4; D remains ambiguous. Germline-derived CDR1 and CDR2 are MNHEY and SVGAGI. The V gene lost 0 bases and the J gene lost 7 bases, with 6 bases spanning the gap. CDR3 length equals 13 residues. The CDR3 DNA sequence: TGTGCCAGCAGTTACTCCCCGGGTGAAAAACTGTTTTTT. Encoded protein: CASSYSPGEKLFF.

The rearrangement joins TRBV9 to TRBJ2-3; D uncertain. Germline loops: CDR1 SGDLS, CDR2 YYNGEE. The CDR3 covers 15 residues. Trimming took off 0 bases at V and 6 bases at J, with 14 bases between the two ends. The CDR3 sequence is CASSVENRYADTQYF. In DNA form, the CDR3 reads TGTGCCAGCAGCGTAGAGAATCGGTATGCCGATACGCAGTATTTT.